These 12 T cell receptor beta chains were sequenced from one sample in a study of cytomegalovirus exposure and HLA in healthy donors. PCR was performed using 60 Vbeta and 13 Jbeta primers. Sequencing used immunoSEQ multiplex PCR; TCRdb keeps in-frame clones, though not all of them. Here the sample spans around 19,000 clones, under 90% being singletons. Sample: PBMCs. The source is a human donor in good health.

This clone occurred once. The chain joins TRBV20-1 to TRBJ2-1; D is ambiguous. Germline-derived CDR1 and CDR2 are DFQATT and SNEGSKA (reference sequence). CDR3 length: 11 amino acids. V was pared by 6 bases and J by 7 bases, with 10 bases between. CDR3 DNA sequence: TGCAGTGCCCCTAACCGGAATGAGCAGTTCTTC. Amino acids: CSAPNRNEQFF.

CDR3 amino acids: CASSPTGLAGSDTQYF. CDR3 nucleotide sequence: TGTGCCAGCAGCCCTACGGGACTAGCGGGGTCAGATACGCAGTATTTT. The rearrangement uses TRBV7-9 and TRBJ2-3; 13 bases map to TRBD2. The trim removed 5 bases at V and 4 bases at J, leaving 6 bases unmatched. Germline lookup yields CDR1 SEHNR and CDR2 FQNEAQ (reference sequence). This CDR3 is built from 16 residues.

The chain recombines TRBV9 with TRBJ2-7; D unresolved. The germline gives CDR1 SGDLS, CDR2 YYNGEE. Trimming removed 1 base from V and 2 bases from J, with 10 bases in between. The CDR3 contains 14 residues. The CDR3 is CASSVNPNAYEQYF. The CDR3 nucleotides read TGTGCCAGCAGCGTAAATCCTAACGCCTACGAGCAGTACTTC. Full variable domain (rest looked up from reference TRBV9 and TRBJ2-7): DSGVTQTPKHLITATGQRVTLRCSPRSGDLSVYWYQQSLDQGLQFLIQYYNGEERAKGNILERFSAQQFPDLHSELNLSSLELGDSALYFCASSVNPNAYEQYFGPGTRLTVT.

CDR3 in amino acids: CASSQVGLADTGELFF. As DNA, the CDR3 is TGCGCCAGCAGCCAAGTCGGCCTAGCGGACACCGGGGAGCTGTTTTTT. The chain employs TRBV4-3 and TRBJ2-2, with 7 bases aligning to TRBD2. This CDR3 region has 16 residues. Germline trimming cut 1 base from V and 3 bases from J; bases unmatched to any gene: 5. CDR1 and CDR2 from the germline V gene are LGHNA and YSLEER.

This chain joins TRBV27 and TRBJ1-1, with a weak D call TRBD1 (6 bases). V was shortened by 5 bases and J by 6 bases, with 13 bases between the two germline ends. Germline V gene data show CDR1 as MNHEY and CDR2 as SMNVEV (reference sequence). The CDR3 totals 13 residues. The CDR3 here is CASSPLTGPEAFF. The CDR3 DNA follows: TGTGCCAGCAGTCCCCTGACAGGCCCTGAAGCTTTCTTT.

The V call is TRBV5-4, the J call TRBJ2-2, with 14 bases that match TRBD2. Germline loops: CDR1 SGHNT, CDR2 YYREEE (reference sequence). V was clipped by 4 bases and J by 7 bases; unmatched bases: 9. This CDR3 spans 17 amino acids. The CDR3 DNA reads as TGTGCCAGCAGCGGGACGGGACTAGCGGGAGTGGGCGGGGAGCTGTTTTTT. Its protein product is CASSGTGLAGVGGELFF.

The chain employs TRBV11-2 and TRBJ2-7; perhaps TRBD1 as D (5 bases). Germline CDR1 reads SGHAT; CDR2 reads FQNNGV. The CDR3 length is 14 residues. Trimming removed 4 bases from V and 3 bases from J, with 13 bases in between. The CDR3 protein is CASSSQGRHYEQYF. CDR3 in DNA: TGTGCCAGCAGCTCTCAGGGCCGGCACTACGAGCAGTACTTC.

The CDR3 nucleotides are TGTGCCAGCAGAAGCGACCTTTCGAACACCGGGGAGCTGTTTTTT. Its translation is CASRSDLSNTGELFF. The V and J genes are TRBV7-6 and TRBJ2-2; D unclear. Germline V gene data show CDR1 as SGHVS and CDR2 as FNYEAQ. The CDR3 runs 15 residues. Trimming pared 6 bases from V and 0 bases from J, leaving 11 bases between.

This clone showed up just a few times. The chain joins TRBV27 to TRBJ1-1; a weak D match, TRBD1 (6 bases). Trimming took off 5 bases at V and 4 bases at J, with 11 bases between the two ends. Germline V lookup: CDR1 MNHEY, CDR2 SMNVEV (reference sequence). The CDR3 covers 13 residues. CDR3 protein: CASSNRVGTEAFF. Written as DNA, the CDR3 is TGTGCCAGCAGTAACAGGGTTGGCACTGAAGCTTTCTTT.

In its sample, this clone was seen a few times. The CDR3 bases are TGTGCCAGCAGCCCGACTGTTGCCGGGGGTGAGCAGTTCTTC. Its protein is CASSPTVAGGEQFF. This chain links TRBV9 with TRBJ2-1; D possibly corresponds to TRBD2 (6 bases). With 4 bases removed from V and 9 bases from J, the gap between germline ends came to 17 bases. The germline V gene encodes CDR1 SGDLS and CDR2 YYNGEE. CDR3 length equals 14 residues.

The DNA for the CDR3 is TGTGCCAGCTCACCTAGAGTCGGGTCCTCCTACGAGCAGTACTTC. This sequence encodes CASSPRVGSSYEQYF. This chain uses TRBV18 with TRBJ2-5, with unresolved D. The closer fit of TRBJ2-7 to the DNA end suggests the J call may be wrong. Germline CDR1 KGHSH, CDR2 LQKENI. This CDR3 contains 15 residues.

The table lists this clone with a few counts. V gene TRBV10-3 combines with J gene TRBJ2-7; TRBD2 matches at 13 bases. Germline CDR1 is ENHRY and CDR2 is SYGVKD. V shed 10 bases and J 1 base; nucleotides not matched to a gene: 7. The CDR3 length is 15 residues. The CDR3 sequence is CATSGLAGISYEQYF. CDR3 in DNA: TGTGCCACTTCGGGACTAGCGGGAATATCCTACGAGCAGTACTTC.